Shown below are 25 T cell receptor beta chains from a single sample sequenced in a study of tissue T cells after allogeneic stem cell transplantation. Clones were read by immunoSEQ multiplex PCR, and TCRdb kept only the in-frame ones, dropping some. The repertoire holds some 22,000 clones, with 72% as singletons. The specimen sequenced was spleen. The source of these receptors is a female BALB/c mouse in good health. Strain haplotype (MHC): H2-d.

A few counts support this clone. Genes and germline come from the mouse. The sequence runs out 1 residue before the end of the CDR3; the remainder is reconstructed from the germline J gene. The J gene is TRBJ2-3, the V gene TRBV29; 9 nucleotides match TRBD1. V dropped 5 bases and J dropped 5; count of bases not matched to a gene: 2. Per the germline V gene, CDR1 is MSHET and CDR2 is SYDVDS. The CDR3 length is 13 residues. The CDR3 spells CASSEDRGETLYF. Incomplete CDR3 DNA: TGTGCTAGCAGTGAGGACAGGGGAGAAACGCTGTAT.

Worth noting for this clone: Genes here carry mouse names. The read stops 1 residue short of the end of the CDR3; the missing end is completed from the germline J gene. The chain couples TRBV31 to TRBJ2-4; D call uncertain. V gave up 1 base and J gave up 7 bases, with 6 bases separating them. Germline CDR1 is GKSSPN and CDR2 is SITVG. This CDR3 contains 11 residues. CDR3 bases read: TGTGCCTGGAGTCAATTAGACACCTTGTAC. Encoded protein: CAWSQLDTLY. The full CDR3 reads CAWSQLDTLYF.

Of note for this clone: Genes here carry mouse names. Coverage ceases 1 residue before the CDR3 finishes, and the germline J gene fills in the end. The chain couples TRBV5 to TRBJ1-5, with 10 bases lining up with TRBD1. After removal of 4 bases from V and 8 bases from J, the junction contained 5 bases not matched to a gene. The CDR3 contains 14 residues. The germline CDR1 and CDR2 sequences are LGHNA and YNLKQL (reference sequence). The DNA read from the CDR3 is TGTGCCAGCAGCCCAAGAGGGACAGGGGAGGCTCCGCTT. Translation gives CASSPRGTGEAPL. The complete CDR3 protein is CASSPRGTGEAPLF.

About this clone itself: Germline and genes: mouse. The read comes to an end 1 residue before the CDR3 does, leaving the germline J gene to fill in the end. This chain joins TRBV1 and TRBJ2-3; 8 nucleotides line up with TRBD1. The CDR3 is 15 amino acids. Germline assignment: CDR1 NSQYPW and CDR2 LRSPGD (reference sequence). V shed 1 base, J shed 1 base, and the junction held 1 base outside the gene matches. The CDR3 here is CTCSAAGGGAETLYF. The sequenced part of the CDR3 DNA is TGCACCTGCAGTGCAGCAGGGGGCGGTGCAGAAACGCTGTAT.

On this clone itself: Gene and germline names: mouse. The missing CDR3 end, 1 residue past where the read stops, is filled in from the germline J gene. The chain has TRBV5 and TRBJ2-5; 7 nucleotides match TRBD1. The CDR3 consists of 12 residues. V gave up 5 bases and J gave up 4 bases; unmatched junction bases: 0. Germline-derived CDR1 and CDR2 are LGHNA and YNLKQL (reference sequence). The sequenced CDR3 bases are TGTGCCAGCAGCACAGGGGAAGACACCCAGTAC. Translating gives CASSTGEDTQY. The CDR3 as a whole reads CASSTGEDTQYF.

As to this clone: The gene names here belong to mouse. The CDR3 is CASSQAPGYEQYF. The sequenced CDR3 bases are TGTGCCAGCAGCCAAGCCCCAGGGTATGAACAGTAC. The V call is TRBV5, the J call TRBJ2-7, with a possible D match to TRBD1 (5 bases). The read ends 1 residue shy of where the CDR3 ends; the end is completed using the germline J gene. Germline V lookup: CDR1 LGHNA, CDR2 YNLKQL (reference sequence). The CDR3 sequence is 13 residues long. With 1 base removed from V and 4 bases from J, the gap between germline ends came to 8 bases.

With regard to this clone: Gene names are the mouse ones. Sequencing ends 1 residue short of the CDR3 end; the germline J gene provides the rest. The chain employs TRBV19 and TRBJ2-2; 8 positions agree with TRBD1. Germline-derived CDR1 and CDR2 are FNHDT and SITEND (reference sequence). This CDR3 comprises 15 residues. The J segment lost 4 bases and the V segment lost 5 bases, leaving 7 bases of the junction unmatched. CDR3 DNA (partial): TGTGCCAGCAGCCCAGGGGGCGCGGGCACCGGGCAGCTCTAC. As protein: CASSPGGAGTGQLY. In full, the CDR3 is CASSPGGAGTGQLYF.

Comments on this clone: Gene and germline names: mouse. The read ends 1 residue early relative to the CDR3; the germline J gene fills the gap. This chain joins TRBV29 and TRBJ2-5, with 8 bases identical to TRBD1. The CDR3 sequence is 14 residues long. Trimming took 5 bases from V and 6 from J; bases not matched to a gene: 7. Germline lookup yields CDR1 MSHET and CDR2 SYDVDS. The CDR3 loop reads CASSLRGRGDTQYF. The part of the CDR3 DNA that was read is TGTGCTAGCAGTCTCAGGGGGCGCGGGGACACCCAGTAC.

For this clone: Gene names and germline match the mouse. CDR3: CASSQGRDNYAEQFF. The CDR3 DNA, read in part, is TGTGCCAGCAGCCAAGGCCGGGACAACTATGCTGAGCAGTTC. The rearrangement links TRBV5 to TRBJ2-1, with D possibly called TRBD1 or TRBD2 (5 bases each). The read stops 1 residue short of the end of the CDR3; the missing end is completed from the germline J gene. V was trimmed by 1 base and J by 1 base, leaving 8 bases between them. The CDR3 contains 15 residues. Germline V gives CDR1 LGHNA, CDR2 YNLKQL (reference sequence).

About this clone: Gene names and germline refer to mouse. The read gets to within 1 residue of the CDR3 end, and the germline J gene fills in the rest. The chain is built from TRBV20 and TRBJ1-1; 7 nucleotides line up with TRBD1. The germline gives CDR1 GFQATS, CDR2 STVNSAI. The CDR3 length is 13 residues. Trimming removed 3 bases from V and 0 bases from J; junction bases left unmatched: 1. The covered CDR3 bases are TGTGGTGCTAGAGGGACAGCAAACACAGAAGTCTTC. It is translated as CGARGTANTEVF. The whole CDR3 sequence is CGARGTANTEVFF.

Comment on this clone: Here the gene names and germline are mouse. The DNA ends 1 residue before the CDR3 does, and the rest of the CDR3 is filled in from the germline J gene. The chain couples TRBV1 to TRBJ1-2; TRBD1 is a possible D gene (6 bases). In germline, CDR1 is NSQYPW, CDR2 LRSPGD (reference sequence). This CDR3 is 15 amino acids long. The V gene lost 4 bases and the J gene lost 0 bases, with 12 bases spanning the gap. This chain's CDR3 is CTCSGGTPANSDYTF. The covered CDR3 bases are TGCACCTGCAGTGGGGGGACACCTGCAAACTCCGACTACACC.

In regard to this clone: Gene names are mouse gene names. The CDR3 end is not reached by the read, which stops 1 residue before it; the germline J gene fills it in. The rearrangement joins TRBV12-1 to TRBJ2-7; maybe TRBD2 (6 bases). The CDR3 is 12 residues long. The germline gives CDR1 SGHSN, CDR2 HYEKVE. Between the trimmed V and J ends, which lost 0 bases and 5 bases, there was a span of 7 bases. This CDR3 is CASSLLGDEQYF. The DNA read from the CDR3 is TGTGCCAGCTCTCTCTTGGGGGATGAACAGTAC.

Comment on this clone: Gene names follow the mouse nomenclature. Read coverage stops 1 residue before the CDR3 terminus; the germline J gene supplies the remainder. This rearrangement joins TRBV13-3 to TRBJ1-3; TRBD1 aligns across 10 bases. The germline CDR1 and CDR2 sequences are NNHDY and SYVADS. The length of the CDR3 is 14 residues. V trimming: 5 bases; J trimming: 2 bases; junction bases outside the gene matches: 1. The CDR3 DNA, read in part, is TGTGCCAGCAGAGGGACAGGGGCTGGAAATACGCTCTAT. It encodes CASRGTGAGNTLY. From start to end, the CDR3 is CASRGTGAGNTLYF.

With regard to this clone: The genes and germline here are from mouse. The read comes to an end 1 residue before the CDR3 does, leaving the germline J gene to fill in the end. This chain uses TRBV13-2 with TRBJ1-3, with a weak D call TRBD1 (6 bases). Trimming removed 0 bases from V and 2 bases from J, with 9 bases in between. The CDR3 sequence is 15 residues long. CDR1 NNHNN and CDR2 SYGAGS come from the germline V gene (reference sequence). This chain's CDR3 is CASGDAGGPGNTLYF. CDR3 bases read: TGTGCCAGCGGTGATGCGGGGGGGCCTGGAAATACGCTCTAT.

As regards this clone: Gene names refer to mouse genes. The CDR3 end lies 1 residue beyond the end of the read and is filled in from the germline J gene. J is TRBJ2-5 and V is TRBV13-3; TRBD1 matches at 11 bases. Germline-derived CDR1 and CDR2 are NNHDY and SYVADS. V shed 7 bases, J shed 4 bases, and the junction held 2 bases outside the gene matches. This CDR3 comprises 13 residues. CDR3 bases read: TGTGCCAGCCGGGACAGGGGGGAAGACACCCAGTAC. Its translation is CASRDRGEDTQY. The whole CDR3 sequence reads CASRDRGEDTQYF.

On this clone: The listed genes are named as in mouse. CDR3: CASSTLTGINTEVFF. Partial CDR3 DNA: TGTGCCAGCAGTACCTTGACAGGGATAAACACAGAAGTCTTC. The V gene is TRBV13-1, the J gene TRBJ1-1, with 7 bases aligning to TRBD1. The CDR3 end is not reached by the read, which stops 1 residue before it; the germline J gene fills it in. The CDR3 spans 15 residues. V lost 4 bases and J lost 1; bases outside the gene matches: 7. The V gene's germline CDR1 is NSHNY and CDR2 SYGAGN.

Remarks on this clone: The gene names given are mouse names. The read ends 1 residue early relative to the CDR3; the germline J gene fills the gap. The chain employs TRBV13-3 and TRBJ1-2; D is ambiguous. The CDR3 runs to 13 residues. Trimming shortened V by 0 bases and J by 2 bases, and 5 bases separated the two germline ends. Germline loops: CDR1 NNHDY, CDR2 SYVADS. CDR3 in amino acids: CASSDAQNSDYTF. CDR3 DNA (partial): TGTGCCAGCAGTGATGCTCAGAACTCCGACTACACC.

This clone was seen a few times. The gene symbols are mouse symbols. Sequencing ends 1 residue short of the CDR3 end; the germline J gene provides the rest. J is TRBJ2-5 and V is TRBV13-2, with TRBD2 matching 9 bases. Unmatched junction bases numbered 2, after V lost 3 bases and J lost 6 bases. Germline CDR1 NNHNN, CDR2 SYGAGS (reference sequence). The CDR3 is made up of 13 amino acids. CDR3 DNA (partial): TGTGCCAGCGGTGGGGGGACTGGGGACACCCAGTAC. Its protein is CASGGGTGDTQY. The complete CDR3 protein is CASGGGTGDTQYF.

Comment on this clone: Germline and genes here are mouse. The CDR3 goes on 1 residue after the read ends, and that part is filled in from the germline J gene. The gene calls are TRBV4 and TRBJ2-7; 9 bases are a match to TRBD2. The CDR3 has 13 amino acids. Unmatched junction bases numbered 2, after V lost 8 bases and J lost 0 bases. Germline values: CDR1 LGHDT, CDR2 YNNKQL (reference sequence). CDR3 DNA (partial): TGTGCCAGCGGGACTGGGAGCTCCTATGAACAGTAC. This translates into CASGTGSSYEQY. The CDR3 as a whole reads CASGTGSSYEQYF.

A word on this clone: The gene symbols are mouse symbols. The read ends 1 residue before the CDR3 terminus; that terminus is restored from the germline J gene. The J gene is TRBJ2-5, the V gene TRBV2; 9 bases line up with TRBD2. V shed 0 bases, J shed 0 bases, and the junction held 4 bases outside the gene matches. Germline V gives CDR1 LGHNA, CDR2 YSYQKL. This CDR3 contains 17 residues. The covered CDR3 bases are TGTGCCAGCAGCCAAGATGCTGGGGGGGATAACCAAGACACCCAGTAC. This sequence encodes CASSQDAGGDNQDTQY. The entire CDR3 protein reads CASSQDAGGDNQDTQYF.

Comments on this clone: Gene names denote mouse genes. The read comes to an end 1 residue before the CDR3 does, leaving the germline J gene to fill in the end. The rearrangement joins TRBV31 to TRBJ1-2, with TRBD1 matching over 8 bases. CDR3 length equals 13 residues. Trimming took 3 bases from V and 2 from J; bases not matched to a gene: 2. Looked up from germline, CDR1 is GKSSPN and CDR2 is SITVG. CDR3 sequence: CAWSRQGNSDYTF. CDR3 bases read: TGTGCCTGGAGCCGACAGGGGAACTCCGACTACACC.

Concerning this clone itself: Gene names are the mouse ones. The missing CDR3 end, 1 residue past where the read stops, is filled in from the germline J gene. V and J are TRBV31 and TRBJ1-3; 7 positions agree with TRBD1. Germline CDR1 GKSSPN, CDR2 SITVG. CDR3 size: 15 residues. With 0 bases clipped from V and 0 bases from J, the junction kept 2 bases outside the gene matches. CDR3 residues: CAWSLRGLSGNTLYF. Partial CDR3 DNA: TGTGCCTGGAGTCTGAGGGGGCTTTCTGGAAATACGCTCTAT.

Points on this clone: Gene names are the mouse ones. The sequence runs out 1 residue before the end of the CDR3; the remainder is reconstructed from the germline J gene. V usage is TRBV4 and J usage is TRBJ1-1; D remains ambiguous. This CDR3 comprises 11 residues. The germline V gene has CDR1 LGHDT and CDR2 YNNKQL (reference sequence). The ends were cut back, 4 bases at V and 7 bases at J, with 7 bases in the middle. The CDR3 here is CASSLGEEVFF. CDR3 bases read: TGTGCCAGCAGCTTAGGTGAAGAAGTCTTC.

This clone has only a few counts. Genes here carry mouse names. The read ends 1 residue before the CDR3 terminus; that terminus is restored from the germline J gene. This chain connects TRBV13-1 to TRBJ2-1; no definite D call. V was trimmed by 1 base and J by 4 bases, leaving 18 bases between them. The CDR3 is 17 amino acids. CDR1 and CDR2 (germline): NSHNY, SYGAGN. CDR3 amino acids: CASSDHHPPGEYAEQFF. The part of the CDR3 DNA that was read is TGTGCCAGCAGTGATCACCACCCTCCAGGCGAGTATGCTGAGCAGTTC.

Points on this clone: The gene names given are mouse names. From the germline J gene comes the end of the CDR3, since the read stops 1 residue before it. The chain employs TRBV1 and TRBJ1-6; D not resolved. TRBJ1-6 is placed among ORFs of uncertain function. With 0 bases removed from V and 0 bases from J, the gap between germline ends came to 6 bases. Germline V gene lookup returns CDR1 NSQYPW and CDR2 LRSPGD (reference sequence). CDR3 length: 16 amino acids. The CDR3 region is CTCSADPNSYNSPLYF. The sequenced CDR3 bases are TGCACCTGCAGTGCAGATCCAAATTCCTATAATTCGCCCCTCTAC.